This TCR beta chain was profiled in a study of T cell responses to AZD1222 COVID-19 vaccine. V shed 4 bases and J 1 base; nucleotides not matched to a gene: 7. In germline, CDR1 is SGHRS, CDR2 YFSETQ. The CDR3 consists of 15 residues. Findings and limits, study-wide: Spike-specific TCR breadth and depth were elevated following two AZD1222 doses. Regions left unmutated in variants are reportedly the target of nearly half of spike-specific TCRs. Repertoires were sampled only after the peak T cell response.

About this clone itself: Antigen: not known.

Repertoires were generated with immunoSEQ multiplex PCR, while TCRdb's copy carries only in-frame clones and drops some. Of around 99,000 clones in the sample, roughly nine tenths were seen once. This sample comprised peripheral blood, obtained on day 0 of AZD1222 vaccination. The source is an adult in good health. This chain connects TRBV5-1 to TRBJ1-1, with 7 positions matching TRBD1. The DNA of the CDR3 is TGCGCCAGCAGCCCAGGGGGGTTTGGGAACACTGAAGCTTTCTTT. This sequence encodes CASSPGGFGNTEAFF.